One and the same sample provided the 24 T cell receptor beta chains below, sequenced in a study of T cell responses to AZD1222 COVID-19 vaccine. The table came from immunoSEQ multiplex PCR; TCRdb's copy has only in-frame clones and leaves some out. The table lists 70,000 to 95,000 clones, about 82% of them singletons. Here the sequenced sample was peripheral blood, taken 28 days after the second AZD1222 dose. These receptors were collected from an adult who received the AZD1222 COVID-19 vaccine.

This clone was detected a few times. V usage is TRBV5-6 and J usage is TRBJ2-4; the match to TRBD1 covers 7 bases. The CDR3 contains 14 residues. Trimming removed 0 bases from V and 7 bases from J; junction bases left unmatched: 4. Germline CDR1 SGHDT, CDR2 YYEEEE. The CDR3, as DNA: TGTGCCAGCAGCTTGGTGACAGGGTCGAACATTCAGTACTTC. Translated, it gives CASSLVTGSNIQYF.

This clone was detected once. The chain carries TRBV27 and TRBJ1-2; D is perhaps TRBD1 (6 bases). This CDR3 has 14 amino acids. Germline V CDR1 and CDR2: MNHEY, SMNVEV (reference sequence). Trimming left V 5 bases short and J 4 bases short, with 14 bases between. DNA of the CDR3: TGTGCCAGCAGTCCAAAGGGGGAATTCTATGGCTACACCTTC. As protein: CASSPKGEFYGYTF.

The chain couples TRBV5-1 to TRBJ1-3; no definite D call. Trimming took off 5 bases at V and 2 bases at J, with 8 bases between the two ends. Germline loops: CDR1 SGHRS, CDR2 YFSETQ. The CDR3 is made up of 13 amino acids. CDR3 residues: CASSSAPGNTIYF. CDR3 coding DNA: TGCGCCAGCAGTAGTGCTCCTGGAAACACCATATATTTT.

The genes are TRBV27 and TRBJ2-1, with D possibly being TRBD2 (6 bases). The CDR3 covers 16 residues. V was pared by 2 bases and J by 3 bases, with 14 bases between. The germline V gene encodes CDR1 MNHEY and CDR2 SMNVEV (reference sequence). CDR3 coding DNA: TGTGCCAGCAGTTTACTGGGACTTGACTTCTACAATGAGCAGTTCTTC. This codes for CASSLLGLDFYNEQFF.

J is TRBJ1-1 and V is TRBV28; TRBD1 aligns across 7 bases. The CDR3 has 14 residues. Trimming took 8 bases from V and 4 from J; bases not matched to a gene: 10. CDR1 and CDR2 (germline): MDHEN, SYDVKM. The CDR3 nucleotides read TGTGCCAGCGGACCCAGCCGGGACAGCACTGAAGCTTTCTTT. Its protein is CASGPSRDSTEAFF.

V gene TRBV5-1 combines with J gene TRBJ2-7, with a possible D match to TRBD1 (6 bases). From germline, CDR1 is SGHRS and CDR2 YFSETQ. The CDR3 consists of 14 residues. Trimming removed 0 bases from V and 5 bases from J, with 12 bases in between. The CDR3 is CASSLAPNRDEQYF. In DNA, the CDR3 is TGCGCCAGCAGCTTGGCCCCTAACAGGGACGAGCAGTACTTC.

The chain recombines TRBV5-4 with TRBJ2-7; no reliable D call. Trimming shortened V by 6 bases and J by 2 bases, and 15 bases separated the two germline ends. This CDR3 comprises 14 residues. Germline-derived CDR1 and CDR2 are SGHNT and YYREEE (reference sequence). The CDR3 DNA reads as TGTGCCAGCATCCTTCCCGTGCGTACCTACGAGCAGTACTTC. Translation: CASILPVRTYEQYF.

CDR3 region: CASSFSESSYEQYF. The CDR3 coding sequence is TGTGCCAGCAGCTTTTCAGAGAGCTCCTACGAGCAGTACTTC. V gene TRBV7-9 combines with J gene TRBJ2-7; D is unclear. This CDR3 has 14 amino acids. Germline values: CDR1 SEHNR, CDR2 FQNEAQ (reference sequence). The V and J ends lost 3 bases and 0 bases respectively, with 9 bases between them.

This clone was seen once. The V and J genes are TRBV6-5 and TRBJ1-4, with unresolved D. Per the germline V gene, CDR1 is MNHEY and CDR2 is SVGAGI. The V and J ends lost 6 bases and 0 bases respectively, with 8 bases between them. The CDR3 runs to 14 residues. The CDR3 DNA reads TGTGCCAGCAGCCCCGGGGCAACTAATGAAAAACTGTTTTTT. Encoded protein: CASSPGATNEKLFF.

The V and J genes are TRBV19 and TRBJ1-5, with D possibly TRBD1 on 5 matching bases. Germline assignment: CDR1 LNHDA and CDR2 SQIVND (reference sequence). The CDR3 spans 15 residues. V lost 2 bases and J 0 bases, leaving 8 bases between the germline ends. The CDR3 coding sequence is TGTGCCAGTAGTATACAGGGCTCTAGCAATCAGCCCCAGCATTTT. This encodes CASSIQGSSNQPQHF.

This chain joins TRBV19 and TRBJ2-5; D uncertain. Germline CDR1 is LNHDA and CDR2 is SQIVND (reference sequence). This CDR3 has 15 amino acids. V was trimmed by 5 bases and J by 4 bases, leaving 17 bases between them. This CDR3 is CASSGRPFSRETQYF. CDR3 sequence (DNA): TGTGCCAGTAGTGGACGCCCCTTTTCACGAGAGACCCAGTACTTC.

As concerns this clone: Other DNA sequences in the same sample also yield this CDR3. The chain carries TRBV11-2 and TRBJ1-3, with D uncertain. The germline CDR1 and CDR2 sequences are SGHAT and FQNNGV. With 1 base removed from V and 0 bases from J, the gap between germline ends came to 4 bases. This CDR3 comprises 14 residues. The CDR3 protein is CASSLGSSGNTIYF. The CDR3 DNA reads as TGTGCCAGCAGCTTAGGGAGCTCTGGAAACACCATATATTTT.

This clone was recorded once. V gene TRBV10-1 combines with J gene TRBJ1-2; D not resolved. CDR1 and CDR2 from the germline V gene are WNHNN and SYGVQD (reference sequence). The CDR3 loop spans 13 amino acids. Trimming pared 0 bases from V and 4 bases from J, leaving 6 bases between. DNA of the CDR3: TGCGCCAGCAGTGAGTCGGGTGTCTATGGCTACACCTTC. It encodes CASSESGVYGYTF.

The chain is built from TRBV30 and TRBJ1-1; D is perhaps TRBD1 (5 bases). The CDR3 spans 12 residues. Per germline, CDR1 GTSNPN and CDR2 SVGIG (reference sequence). Deletions cut 7 bases from V and 5 bases from J, with 14 bases between. As DNA, the CDR3 is TGTGCCTTCACCAGGGAGGGGACTGAAGCTTTCTTT. It translates to CAFTREGTEAFF.

V is TRBV2 and J is TRBJ1-5; D call uncertain. The germline V gene encodes CDR1 SNHLY and CDR2 FYNNEI. The ends were cut back, 4 bases at V and 6 bases at J, with 10 bases in the middle. This CDR3 region has 13 residues. The CDR3: CASSGRVSQPQHF. In nucleotides, the CDR3 is TGTGCCAGCAGTGGGAGAGTTAGTCAGCCCCAGCATTTT.

The rearrangement joins TRBV5-4 to TRBJ2-2; D is uncertain. V lost 2 bases and J 4 bases, leaving 6 bases between the germline ends. CDR1 is SGHNT, CDR2 YYREEE, per germline (reference sequence). The CDR3 extends over 13 amino acids. CDR3 amino acids: CASSFTLTGELFF. Written as DNA, the CDR3 is TGTGCCAGCAGCTTTACCCTCACCGGGGAGCTGTTTTTT.

The chain joins TRBV6-2 or TRBV6-3 to TRBJ2-1; the D gene is possibly TRBD2 (6 bases). The CDR3 contains 14 residues. V was trimmed by 0 bases and J by 12 bases, leaving 15 bases between them. Germline V CDR1 and CDR2: MNHEY, SVGEGT. CDR3 in DNA: TGTGCCAGCAGTTACTCGGGCAGACTAGTCGGGCAGTTCTTC. Translated: CASSYSGRLVGQFF.

This clone was observed a handful of times. V usage is TRBV9 and J usage is TRBJ2-6; 12 bases match TRBD1. This CDR3 has 18 residues. The V gene end was trimmed by 2 bases and the J gene end by 4 bases; junction bases not matched to a gene: 7. CDR1 and CDR2 from the germline V gene are SGDLS and YYNGEE. Written as DNA, the CDR3 is TGTGCCAGCAGCGTTCCGGGACAGGGGGCATACGGGGCCAACGTCCTGACTTTC. It codes for CASSVPGQGAYGANVLTF.

The V gene is TRBV11-2, the J gene TRBJ1-2, with unresolved D. The CDR3 runs 11 residues. The germline gives CDR1 SGHAT, CDR2 FQNNGV. Trimming removed 9 bases from V and 6 bases from J, with 11 bases in between. CDR3 DNA sequence: TGTGCCAGTAGATTCGCCCATGGCTACACCTTC. This sequence encodes CASRFAHGYTF.

This clone was counted a few times. V is TRBV19 and J is TRBJ1-5; D not resolved. Germline V gene lookup returns CDR1 LNHDA and CDR2 SQIVND (reference sequence). The CDR3 has 15 amino acids. With 7 bases removed from V and 2 bases from J, the gap between germline ends came to 15 bases. CDR3 coding DNA: TGTGCCAGTACCATGGAAACCCAAGGCAATCAGCCCCAGCATTTT. It encodes CASTMETQGNQPQHF.

V is TRBV28 and J is TRBJ1-4; possibly TRBD1 for D (5 bases). The CDR3 is made up of 14 amino acids. CDR1 is MDHEN and CDR2 is SYDVKM in the germline V gene. Between the trimmed V and J ends, which lost 6 bases and 7 bases, there was a span of 15 bases. CDR3 coding DNA: TGTGCCAGCAGCAAAGGGGATGTTGTTGAAAAACTGTTTTTT. Translating it yields CASSKGDVVEKLFF.

This clone was detected only a few times. The genes are TRBV2 and TRBJ2-5; D gene ambiguous. Germline V gives CDR1 SNHLY, CDR2 FYNNEI. Trimming removed 2 bases from V and 5 bases from J, with 15 bases in between. This CDR3 comprises 15 residues. CDR3 nucleotide sequence: TGTGCCAGCAGTGAACCCCAAGCGATCAGCGAGACCCAGTACTTC. It yields the protein CASSEPQAISETQYF.

The CDR3 protein is CSAFSGRAYEQYF. CDR3 nucleotide sequence: TGCAGCGCCTTTAGCGGGAGGGCCTACGAGCAGTACTTC. The chain uses TRBV29-1 and TRBJ2-7, with 11 bases matching TRBD2. This CDR3 is 13 amino acids long. The V gene end was trimmed by 7 bases and the J gene end by 2 bases; junction bases not matched to a gene: 4. Germline CDR1 reads SQVTM; CDR2 reads ANQGSEA.

This rearrangement joins TRBV27 to TRBJ2-7; possibly TRBD1 for D (6 bases). The CDR3 runs 13 residues. Trimming took off 6 bases at V and 12 bases at J, with 21 bases between the two ends. CDR1 is MNHEY and CDR2 is SMNVEV in the germline V gene (reference sequence). The CDR3 nucleotides are TGTGCCAGCAGCCAATTCAACCTCCAGGGGTTGTACTTC. Protein sequence: CASSQFNLQGLYF.